The source of this T cell receptor beta chain is a study of blood T cell repertoires in COVID-19. Study background: The study drew acute and convalescent COVID-19 samples from the United States, Italy and Spain. From T cells, B-cell-depleted T cells, or PBMCs came the material, which was cDNA or gDNA.

Per the authors' pipeline: It was from reference gene primer amplification that nucleated cell counts were estimated. Clones were sequenced by immunoSEQ multiplex PCR, and TCRdb holds only the in-frame ones, with some missing. V and J calls and clone size come straight from that table; D and trimming were deduced from the DNA. The sample has more than 150,000 clones, 70% to 85% seen once; the top ten hold roughly 12%. Germline CDR1 LGHNT, CDR2 FRNRAP. The CDR3 spans 15 residues. The ends were cut back, 0 bases at V and 8 bases at J, with 16 bases in the middle. The rearrangement joins TRBV12-5 to TRBJ1-2; perhaps TRBD1 as D (6 bases). Sequencing input: peripheral blood. The source is a man aged 45 to 65 who had recovered from COVID-19. CDR3 sequence: CASGLVARGNSGYTF. The CDR3 bases are TGTGCTAGTGGTTTGGTTGCCAGGGGAAATTCGGGCTACACCTTC.